A single sample is the source of the 24 T cell receptor beta chains below, sequenced in a study of CD8+ T cells in alopecia areata. Extraction and reverse transcription of RNA yielded cDNA as the sequencing template. The repertoire was sequenced with immunoSEQ multiplex PCR; TCRdb's copy has only in-frame clones and lacks some. The top ten hold under 7.5% of the sample, which has 120,000 or so clones, around 60% seen once. Stated treatment: oral pan-JAK inhibitor, 5-10 mg twice daily. The sample in question was CD4+ T cells sorted from blood, obtained at week 4, from a patient treated with tofacitinib. All receptors come from a human donor with alopecia areata.

The CDR3 DNA reads TGTGCCAGCAGCTTACAGGGGACGAACACCGGGGAGCTGTTTTTT. This translates into CASSLQGTNTGELFF. J is TRBJ2-2 and V is TRBV7-9; possibly TRBD1 for D (6 bases). Germline V gene lookup returns CDR1 SEHNR and CDR2 FQNEAQ (reference sequence). V was clipped by 2 bases and J by 0 bases, with 7 bases between them. The CDR3 consists of 15 residues.

V usage is TRBV7-2 and J usage is TRBJ1-2, with TRBD1 matching over 9 bases. Trimming took 3 bases from V and 0 from J; bases not matched to a gene: 11. CDR1 and CDR2 from the germline V gene are SGHTA and FQGNSA. The CDR3 spans 18 residues. The CDR3 reads CASSFYRDRDLSNYGYTF. The CDR3 nucleotides are TGTGCCAGCAGCTTTTACCGGGACAGGGACCTGTCTAACTATGGCTACACCTTC.

J is TRBJ2-2 and V is TRBV7-9; 10 bases match TRBD1. CDR3 size: 15 residues. With V trimmed by 2 bases and J by 5 bases, 2 bases remained unmatched. In germline, CDR1 is SEHNR, CDR2 FQNEAQ (reference sequence). Written as DNA, the CDR3 is TGTGCCAGCAGCTTAATGGGACAGGGGACCGGGGAGCTGTTTTTT. Translating it yields CASSLMGQGTGELFF.

This clone was counted a single time. The rearrangement links TRBV9 to TRBJ2-4; tentative D call: TRBD2 (5 bases). V lost 2 bases and J 1 base, leaving 7 bases between the germline ends. The length of the CDR3 is 14 residues. Per the germline V gene, CDR1 is SGDLS and CDR2 is YYNGEE. CDR3 in DNA: TGTGCCAGCAGCGTTTCGGGGGCCAAAAACATTCAGTACTTC. Protein product: CASSVSGAKNIQYF.

The chain joins TRBV5-1 to TRBJ2-1; TRBD2 aligns across 7 bases. The V and J ends lost 6 bases and 5 bases, in that order; junction bases with no gene match: 5. This CDR3 is built from 13 residues. The V gene's germline CDR1 is SGHRS and CDR2 YFSETQ. CDR3 amino acids: CASKLAANNEQFF. The CDR3 region has the DNA TGCGCCAGCAAGCTAGCGGCTAACAATGAGCAGTTCTTC.

V usage is TRBV9 and J usage is TRBJ2-1; D call uncertain. The germline gives CDR1 SGDLS, CDR2 YYNGEE. With 0 bases removed from V and 9 bases from J, the gap between germline ends came to 7 bases. The CDR3 sequence is 12 residues long. DNA of the CDR3: TGTGCCAGCAGCGTAGTCCTCGGTGAGCAGTTCTTC. As protein: CASSVVLGEQFF.

The sample holds one count of this clone. This chain connects TRBV5-1 to TRBJ2-3; 8 bases align to TRBD1. Germline V gene lookup returns CDR1 SGHRS and CDR2 YFSETQ. Losses at the gene ends were 4 bases for V and 0 bases for J; bases not matched to a gene: 4. This CDR3 has 15 residues. This CDR3 is CASSRTGTSTDTQYF. The CDR3 coding sequence is TGCGCCAGCAGCCGGACAGGGACCAGCACAGATACGCAGTATTTT.

This clone was observed a few times. J is TRBJ2-5 and V is TRBV6-6; D unclear. The germline V gene encodes CDR1 MNHNY and CDR2 SVGAGI (reference sequence). Between the trimmed V and J ends, which lost 3 bases and 5 bases, there was a span of 7 bases. CDR3 length: 12 amino acids. The CDR3 protein is CASSYRLETQYF. In DNA, the CDR3 is TGTGCCAGCAGTTATCGCCTTGAGACCCAGTACTTC.

This chain connects TRBV28 to TRBJ1-5; D gene ambiguous. The CDR3 runs 16 residues. The V end lost 2 bases, the J end lost 0 bases, and 11 bases lay between the germline ends. The germline CDR1 and CDR2 sequences are MDHEN and SYDVKM. CDR3 residues: CASSLVVENSNQPQHF. The CDR3 coding sequence is TGTGCCAGCAGTTTAGTTGTAGAAAATAGCAATCAGCCCCAGCATTTT.

This clone has more than one count but fewer than ten. The chain carries TRBV28 and TRBJ2-5, with D maybe TRBD1 (7 bases). The germline V gene encodes CDR1 MDHEN and CDR2 SYDVKM. V lost 4 bases to trimming and J lost 5 bases, with 11 bases between them. The CDR3 is 13 residues long. In DNA, the CDR3 is TGTGCCAGCAGTTGGAGGGGGCGGGAGACCCAGTACTTC. It specifies CASSWRGRETQYF.

The genes are TRBV6-5 and TRBJ1-1; 11 bases are a match to TRBD1. V was pared by 8 bases and J by 5 bases, with 7 bases of the junction left unmatched. CDR3 length equals 14 residues. Germline assignment: CDR1 MNHEY and CDR2 SVGAGI. CDR3 sequence (DNA): TGTGCCAGCCTACGGACAGGGGGCAATACTGAAGCTTTCTTT. Translating it yields CASLRTGGNTEAFF.

The V gene is TRBV6-6, the J gene TRBJ2-4; no firm D call. CDR3 length equals 13 residues. Germline loops: CDR1 MNHNY, CDR2 SVGAGI (reference sequence). V was pared by 2 bases and J by 8 bases, with 10 bases between. The CDR3 coding sequence is TGTGCCAGCAGTTACCGTCCTGTCGACATTCAGTACTTC. This translates into CASSYRPVDIQYF.

The sample holds one count of this clone. V and J are TRBV11-1 and TRBJ2-1; 9 bases agree with TRBD1. The V and J ends lost 5 bases and 2 bases, in that order; junction bases with no gene match: 4. CDR3 length equals 15 residues. CDR1 and CDR2 (germline): SGHAT, FQDESV (reference sequence). The CDR3 loop is CASSPGTGTYNEQFF. The CDR3 nucleotides read TGTGCCAGCAGCCCCGGGACAGGGACCTACAATGAGCAGTTCTTC. The full variable domain, in which reference TRBV11-1 and TRBJ2-1 provide the parts outside the CDR3, is EAEVAQSPRYKITEKSQAVAFWCDPISGHATLYWYRQILGQGPELLVQFQDESVVDDSQLPKDRFSAERLKGVDSTLKIQPAELGDSAMYLCASSPGTGTYNEQFFGPGTRLTVL.

This chain connects TRBV5-1 to TRBJ2-7; 8 bases fit TRBD1. CDR1 is SGHRS, CDR2 YFSETQ, per germline. The CDR3 runs to 16 residues. The V gene end was trimmed by 4 bases and the J gene end by 4 bases; junction bases not matched to a gene: 13. CDR3 amino acids: CASSRQGIGSGYEQYF. CDR3 DNA: TGCGCCAGCAGCCGACAGGGGATCGGTAGTGGTTACGAGCAGTACTTC.

The rearrangement links TRBV7-6 to TRBJ2-5; D assignment may be TRBD1 or TRBD2 (5 bases each). Germline values: CDR1 SGHVS, CDR2 FNYEAQ. The CDR3 has 15 residues. V was clipped by 5 bases and J by 1 base, with 14 bases between them. In nucleotides, the CDR3 is TGTGCCAGCAGCGCACCGACCGGGGCCCAAGAGACCCAGTACTTC. Amino acids: CASSAPTGAQETQYF.

The chain combines TRBV29-1 with TRBJ1-5; 7 nucleotides align to TRBD1. Germline assignment: CDR1 SQVTM and CDR2 ANQGSEA. The CDR3 length is 15 residues. The trim removed 5 bases at V and 0 bases at J, leaving 7 bases unmatched. Here the CDR3 DNA reads TGCAGCGTTTACAGGGGAGGGGATAGCAATCAGCCCCAGCATTTT. Protein sequence: CSVYRGGDSNQPQHF.

This clone was observed a handful of times. The gene calls are TRBV15 and TRBJ2-5; no reliable D call. Germline V lookup: CDR1 LNHNV, CDR2 YYDKDF (reference sequence). The length of the CDR3 is 14 residues. V was pared by 5 bases and J by 2 bases, with 12 bases between. The CDR3 here is CATSPRNLQETQYF. CDR3 coding DNA: TGTGCCACCAGCCCTAGGAACTTACAAGAGACCCAGTACTTC.

This clone was seen more than once but under ten times. This chain links TRBV23-1 with TRBJ2-3, with a tentative D call TRBD2 (6 bases). TRBV23-1 is sorted into the ORF group, with uncertain function. This CDR3 comprises 16 residues. The V end was cut by 1 base, the J end by 4 bases, with 15 bases between. CDR3 residues: CASSQCSGSVADTQYF. Here the CDR3 DNA reads TGCGCCAGCAGTCAATGTTCCGGGAGTGTCGCAGATACGCAGTATTTT.

This clone came up once. This chain uses TRBV25-1 with TRBJ2-1, with D hard to call. CDR1 MGHDK and CDR2 SYGVNS come from the germline V gene. The CDR3 is 14 amino acids. The V end was cut by 5 bases, the J end by 4 bases, with 12 bases between. The CDR3 loop is CASSTRLKYNEQFF. DNA of the CDR3: TGTGCCAGCAGTACGCGGCTGAAATACAATGAGCAGTTCTTC.

This chain joins TRBV30 and TRBJ2-3, with 9 bases matching TRBD2. Per germline, CDR1 GTSNPN and CDR2 SVGIG (reference sequence). CDR3 length: 15 residues. The ends lost 5 bases at V and 0 bases at J; junction bases unmatched: 6. CDR3 sequence reads: CAWDTSGRSTDTQYF. The DNA of the CDR3 is TGTGCCTGGGATACAAGCGGGAGGAGCACAGATACGCAGTATTTT.

The chain uses TRBV19 and TRBJ2-5; 7 nucleotides agree with TRBD2. CDR1 LNHDA and CDR2 SQIVND come from the germline V gene (reference sequence). The CDR3 is 15 amino acids. Trimming removed 1 base from V and 5 bases from J; junction bases left unmatched: 7. This CDR3 is CASSIGLAGRETQYF. In nucleotides, the CDR3 is TGTGCCAGTAGTATAGGACTAGCAGGAAGGGAGACCCAGTACTTC.

The genes are TRBV7-9 and TRBJ2-5, with D tentatively TRBD2 (6 bases). V was trimmed by 0 bases and J by 2 bases, leaving 13 bases between them. This CDR3 has 16 residues. Germline V gene lookup returns CDR1 SEHNR and CDR2 FQNEAQ (reference sequence). The DNA of the CDR3 is TGTGCCAGCAGCTTAGCGTGGAGGCGGGAACAAGAGACCCAGTACTTC. This encodes CASSLAWRREQETQYF.

This chain uses TRBV27 with TRBJ2-3; D perhaps matches TRBD2 (6 bases). Germline lookup yields CDR1 MNHEY and CDR2 SMNVEV (reference sequence). Trimming left V 6 bases short and J 5 bases short, with 18 bases between. The length of the CDR3 is 15 residues. CDR3 amino acids: CASRLRENRGDTQYF. Written as DNA, the CDR3 is TGTGCCAGCAGACTACGGGAGAATCGCGGAGATACGCAGTATTTT.

J is TRBJ2-2 and V is TRBV11-1, with 8 bases fitting TRBD1. V lost 6 bases, J lost 7 bases, and 10 bases stayed unmatched. The CDR3 contains 15 residues. The germline V gene has CDR1 SGHAT and CDR2 FQDESV (reference sequence). This chain's CDR3 is CASRNGQGVYGELFF. CDR3 bases: TGTGCCAGCAGGAACGGACAGGGAGTGTACGGGGAGCTGTTTTTT.